Following are 18 T cell receptor beta chains from one sample sequenced in a study of T-cell memory formation after mild COVID-19. TCRdb itself ran the 5' RACE reads through MiXCR, one entry per CDR3 protein. This table holds 130,000 to 150,000 distinct CDR3 sequences, around 5.8% found once. The sequencing input was PBMCs or a T cell subset sorted from them (not recorded which). These TCRs come from an adult woman who had mild COVID-19 (a few samples of this study predate the infection). Cell type and time point are not known.

This clonotype was observed at least ten times. The V and J genes are TRBV7-9 and TRBJ1-2; D not resolved. The CDR3 consists of 13 residues. The ends were cut back, 3 bases at V and 7 bases at J, with 12 bases in the middle. Looked up from germline, CDR1 is SEHNR and CDR2 is FQNEAQ (reference sequence). Here the CDR3 reads CASSFTNNGGYTF. The CDR3 region has the DNA TGTGCCAGCAGCTTTACAAATAATGGTGGCTACACCTTC.

The rearrangement uses TRBV2 and TRBJ2-5; 8 bases fit TRBD1. Germline lookup yields CDR1 SNHLY and CDR2 FYNNEI. V shed 2 bases, J shed 5 bases, and the junction held 7 bases outside the gene matches. The CDR3 has 15 residues. The CDR3 nucleotides read TGTGCCAGCAGTGAACAGGGGGCAAGGTTGGAGACCCAGTACTTC. Translating gives CASSEQGARLETQYF.

The CDR3 protein is CATSGTSGSHEQFF. The CDR3 bases are TGTGCCACCAGTGGGACTAGCGGGAGCCATGAGCAGTTCTTC. The V and J genes are TRBV24-1 and TRBJ2-1; the match to TRBD2 covers 13 bases. Trimming cost V 5 bases and J 8 bases; bases outside gene matches: 2. Germline assignment: CDR1 KGHDR and CDR2 SFDVKD. CDR3 length equals 14 residues.

DNA of the CDR3: TGCAGCGTTGTTCGAGACGGACAGGTGCACCCTGAAGCTTTCTTT. It specifies CSVVRDGQVHPEAFF. The rearrangement links TRBV29-1 to TRBJ1-1, with TRBD1 identical over 7 bases. Germline lookup yields CDR1 SQVTM and CDR2 ANQGSEA. CDR3 length equals 15 residues. After removal of 4 bases from V and 6 bases from J, the junction contained 14 bases not matched to a gene.

The table lists this clonotype with a few counts. V gene TRBV20-1 combines with J gene TRBJ2-3; TRBD2 matches at 11 bases. The CDR3 contains 16 residues. J was trimmed by 2 bases and V by 3 bases; bases with no gene match: 7. The germline V gene has CDR1 DFQATT and CDR2 SNEGSKA (reference sequence). CDR3 region: CSASSLAGGTTDTQYF. CDR3 DNA: TGCAGTGCTAGTAGTCTAGCGGGGGGAACCACAGATACGCAGTATTTT.

The chain combines TRBV10-3 with TRBJ2-7; D is perhaps TRBD1 (5 bases). CDR3 length: 15 amino acids. V lost 3 bases to trimming and J lost 0 bases, with 12 bases between them. Germline V lookup: CDR1 ENHRY, CDR2 SYGVKD. CDR3 DNA: TGTGCCATCAGTGACAGGGTCAGTAGCTCCTACGAGCAGTACTTC. This sequence encodes CAISDRVSSSYEQYF.

The chain is built from TRBV14 and TRBJ2-1, with D uncertain. The CDR3 runs to 15 residues. The germline V and J ends were trimmed by 1 base and 7 bases, with 14 bases remaining between them. Germline values: CDR1 SGHDN, CDR2 FVKESK. In nucleotides, the CDR3 is TGTGCCAGCAGCCAAGTTCGAACTCTAGTAAATGAGCAGTTCTTC. Translation: CASSQVRTLVNEQFF. Combining the CDR3 with reference TRBV14 and TRBJ2-1 gives the whole variable domain EAGVTQFPSHSVIEKGQTVTLRCDPISGHDNLYWYRRVMGKEIKFLLHFVKESKQDESGMPNNRFLAERTGGTYSTLKVQPAELEDSGVYFCASSQVRTLVNEQFFGPGTRLTVL.

This clonotype was counted ten times or more. V and J are TRBV7-9 and TRBJ2-1; 11 bases line up with TRBD2. This CDR3 is built from 15 residues. Germline-derived CDR1 and CDR2 are SEHNR and FQNEAQ (reference sequence). With V trimmed by 6 bases and J by 3 bases, 4 bases remained unmatched. The CDR3 spells CASSRLAGNYNEQFF. The CDR3 DNA reads TGTGCCAGCAGTCGACTAGCGGGGAACTACAATGAGCAGTTCTTC.

This clonotype was counted between two and nine times. The rearrangement links TRBV27 to TRBJ1-3; possible D gene TRBD1, 6 bases. The CDR3 totals 14 residues. CDR1 MNHEY and CDR2 SMNVEV come from the germline V gene (reference sequence). Trimming removed 7 bases from V and 0 bases from J, with 10 bases in between. The CDR3 spells CASMGTLSGNTIYF. The CDR3 nucleotides are TGTGCCAGCATGGGGACACTCTCTGGAAACACCATATATTTT.

A remark on this clonotype: With a much larger clone just one base away, this may be a read error. J is TRBJ1-2 and V is TRBV20-1; D not certain. The CDR3 is 12 residues long. Per the germline V gene, CDR1 is DFQATT and CDR2 is SNEGSKA (reference sequence). This CDR3 is CSARAGAYSYTF. In DNA form, the CDR3 reads TGCAGTGCTAGAGCTGGAGCCTATAGCTACACCTTC.

This clonotype was detected a few times. The V and J genes are TRBV5-1 and TRBJ2-2; the D gene is possibly TRBD2 (6 bases). Germline assignment: CDR1 SGHRS and CDR2 YFSETQ. This CDR3 is built from 15 residues. V dropped 0 bases and J dropped 6 bases, with 12 bases sitting between them. CDR3 region: CASSLAGEVAGELFF. As DNA, the CDR3 is TGCGCCAGCAGCTTGGCGGGGGAGGTGGCCGGGGAGCTGTTTTTT. Drawing the rest from reference TRBV5-1 and TRBJ2-2, the complete variable domain is KAGVTQTPRYLIKTRGQQVTLSCSPISGHRSVSWYQQTPGQGLQFLFEYFSETQRNKGNFPGRFSGRQFSNSRSEMNVSTLELGDSALYLCASSLAGEVAGELFFGEGSRLTVL.

This clonotype was counted at least ten times. The chain uses TRBV20-1 and TRBJ2-3; 10 bases line up with TRBD2. Trimming cost V 0 bases and J 6 bases; bases outside gene matches: 12. Germline values: CDR1 DFQATT, CDR2 SNEGSKA (reference sequence). The CDR3 length is 17 residues. CDR3 in amino acids: CSARDHLRSGRADTQYF. CDR3 nucleotide sequence: TGCAGTGCTAGAGATCATCTCCGGAGCGGGAGGGCGGATACGCAGTATTTT.

The chain joins TRBV6-2 or TRBV6-3 to TRBJ2-1; 8 nucleotides match TRBD1. After removal of 5 bases from V and 10 bases from J, the junction contained 7 bases not matched to a gene. Germline V gene data show CDR1 as MNHEY and CDR2 as SVGEGT. The CDR3 has 13 amino acids. As DNA, the CDR3 is TGTGCCAGCAGTAGACCAGGGGGCGGAGAGCAGTTCTTC. As protein: CASSRPGGGEQFF.

The rearrangement joins TRBV11-3 to TRBJ2-2; TRBD1 aligns across 8 bases. Per germline, CDR1 SGHNT and CDR2 YENEEA. The J segment lost 6 bases and the V segment lost 4 bases, leaving 7 bases of the junction unmatched. This CDR3 spans 15 amino acids. The CDR3 region is CASSYGTGSPGELFF. The DNA of the CDR3 is TGTGCCAGCAGCTACGGGACAGGAAGCCCCGGGGAGCTGTTTTTT.

This clonotype is labeled as medium-sized. The chain uses TRBV12-3 or TRBV12-4 and TRBJ2-7, with 9 positions matching TRBD1. J was trimmed by 3 bases and V by 3 bases; bases with no gene match: 0. The CDR3 runs to 13 residues. CDR3 residues: CASSLGQGYEQYF. The CDR3 DNA reads as TGTGCCAGCAGTTTGGGACAGGGCTACGAGCAGTACTTC.

The CDR3 loop is CASSGRLYSPLHF. CDR3 DNA: TGTGCCAGCAGTGGCAGGCTCTATTCACCCCTCCACTTT. The chain carries TRBV12-3 or TRBV12-4 and TRBJ1-6, with D unclear. The CDR3 totals 13 residues. The V gene lost 5 bases and the J gene lost 8 bases, with 10 bases spanning the gap.

The chain has TRBV5-4 and TRBJ2-3; 9 bases fit TRBD1. V lost 3 bases and J lost 1; bases outside the gene matches: 9. CDR3 length equals 17 residues. Germline CDR1 SGHNT, CDR2 YYREEE (reference sequence). This chain's CDR3 is CASSSTGQGTGTDTQYF. CDR3 coding DNA: TGTGCCAGCAGCTCAACCGGACAGGGGACGGGCACAGATACGCAGTATTTT.

The genes are TRBV10-3 and TRBJ1-1, with D tentatively TRBD1 (6 bases). CDR1 and CDR2 (germline): ENHRY, SYGVKD. V was pared by 0 bases and J by 5 bases, with 13 bases between. The CDR3 consists of 15 residues. This CDR3 is CAISESRGQGTEAFF. CDR3 DNA sequence: TGTGCCATCAGTGAGTCTCGGGGGCAGGGAACTGAAGCTTTCTTT.